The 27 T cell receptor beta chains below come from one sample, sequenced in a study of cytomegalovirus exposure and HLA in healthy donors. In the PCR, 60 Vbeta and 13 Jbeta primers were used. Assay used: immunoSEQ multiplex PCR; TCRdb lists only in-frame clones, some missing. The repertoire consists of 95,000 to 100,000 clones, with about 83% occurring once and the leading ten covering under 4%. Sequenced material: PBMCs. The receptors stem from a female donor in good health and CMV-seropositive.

CDR3 sequence (DNA): TGTGCCAGCAGCTTGCAGGCGGGACTGGGCTTTGCAGATACGCAGTATTTT. It specifies CASSLQAGLGFADTQYF. V gene TRBV7-3 combines with J gene TRBJ2-3, with a possible D match to TRBD2 (6 bases). Germline CDR1 is SGHTA and CDR2 is FQGTGA. Trimming removed 3 bases at V and 4 bases at J, with 20 bases between. This CDR3 spans 17 amino acids.

The CDR3 reads CASSLGDRGHEQFF. The CDR3 region has the DNA TGTGCCAGCAGCTTAGGGGACAGGGGTCATGAGCAGTTCTTC. V is TRBV7-9 and J is TRBJ2-1; 10 bases are a match to TRBD1. Germline CDR1 SEHNR, CDR2 FQNEAQ (reference sequence). J was trimmed by 8 bases and V by 1 base; bases with no gene match: 2. This CDR3 is 14 amino acids long.

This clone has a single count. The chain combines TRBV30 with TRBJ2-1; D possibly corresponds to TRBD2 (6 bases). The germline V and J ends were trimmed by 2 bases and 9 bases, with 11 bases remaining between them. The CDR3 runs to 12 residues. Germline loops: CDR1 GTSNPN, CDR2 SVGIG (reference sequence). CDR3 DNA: TGTGCCTGGAGTAGTGGGGGAGGTGAGCAGTTCTTC. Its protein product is CAWSSGGGEQFF.

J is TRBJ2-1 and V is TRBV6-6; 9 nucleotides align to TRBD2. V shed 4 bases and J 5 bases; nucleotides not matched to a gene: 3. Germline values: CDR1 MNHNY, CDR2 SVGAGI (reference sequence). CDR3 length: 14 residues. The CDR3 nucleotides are TGTGCCAGCAGTTGGCGGGGGGGGGACAATGAGCAGTTCTTC. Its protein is CASSWRGGDNEQFF.

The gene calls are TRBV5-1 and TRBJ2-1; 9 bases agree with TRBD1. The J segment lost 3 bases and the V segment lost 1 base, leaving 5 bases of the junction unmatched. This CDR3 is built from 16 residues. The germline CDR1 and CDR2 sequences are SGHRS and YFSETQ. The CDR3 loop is CASSLRDREVYNEQFF. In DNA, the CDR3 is TGCGCCAGCAGCTTGAGGGACAGGGAGGTCTACAATGAGCAGTTCTTC.

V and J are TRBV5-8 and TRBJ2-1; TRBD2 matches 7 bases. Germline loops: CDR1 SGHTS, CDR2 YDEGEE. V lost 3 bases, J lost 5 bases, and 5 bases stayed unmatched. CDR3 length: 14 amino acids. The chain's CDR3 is CASSSLGGNNEQFF. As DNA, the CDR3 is TGTGCCAGCAGCTCATTGGGGGGGAACAATGAGCAGTTCTTC. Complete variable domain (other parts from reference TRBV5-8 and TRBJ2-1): EAGVTQSPTHLIKTRGQQATLRCSPISGHTSVYWYQQALGLGLQFLLWYDEGEERNRGNFPPRFSGRQFPNYSSELNVNALELEDSALYLCASSSLGGNNEQFFGPGTRLTVL.

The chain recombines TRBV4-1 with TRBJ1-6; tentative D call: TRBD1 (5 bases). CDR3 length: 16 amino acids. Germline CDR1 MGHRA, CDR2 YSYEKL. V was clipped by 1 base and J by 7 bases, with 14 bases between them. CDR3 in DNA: TGCGCCAGCAGCCAAGTCCTCTCCGGGGGGAATTCACCCCTCCACTTT. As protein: CASSQVLSGGNSPLHF.

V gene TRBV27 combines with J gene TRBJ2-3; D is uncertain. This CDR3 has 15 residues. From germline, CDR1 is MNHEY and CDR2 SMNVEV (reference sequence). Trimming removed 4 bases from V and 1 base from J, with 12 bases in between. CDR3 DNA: TGTGCCAGCAGTTATAGCCGACTTCGCACAGATACGCAGTATTTT. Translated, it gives CASSYSRLRTDTQYF.

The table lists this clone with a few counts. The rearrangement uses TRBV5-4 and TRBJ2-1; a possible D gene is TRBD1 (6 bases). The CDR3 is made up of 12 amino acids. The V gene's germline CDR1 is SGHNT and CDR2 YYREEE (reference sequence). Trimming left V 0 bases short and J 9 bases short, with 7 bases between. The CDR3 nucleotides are TGTGCCAGCAGCTTGGGAGGGGGTGAGCAGTTCTTC. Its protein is CASSLGGGEQFF.

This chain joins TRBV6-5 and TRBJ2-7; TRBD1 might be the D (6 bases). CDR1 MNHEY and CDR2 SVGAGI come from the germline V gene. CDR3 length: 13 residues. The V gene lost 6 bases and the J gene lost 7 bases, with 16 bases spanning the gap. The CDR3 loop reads CASRRGQISEQYF. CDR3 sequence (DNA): TGTGCCAGCAGAAGGGGACAAATTAGTGAGCAGTACTTC.

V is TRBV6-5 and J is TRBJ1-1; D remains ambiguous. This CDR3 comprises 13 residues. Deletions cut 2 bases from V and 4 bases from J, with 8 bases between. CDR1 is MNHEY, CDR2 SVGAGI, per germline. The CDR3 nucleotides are TGTGCCAGCAGTTACGTGGGGAGCACTGAAGCTTTCTTT. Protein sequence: CASSYVGSTEAFF.

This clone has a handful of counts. CDR3 residues: CASRRELTDTQYF. The CDR3 DNA is TGTGCCAGCAGACGGGAGCTCACAGATACGCAGTATTTT. The rearrangement uses TRBV6-5 and TRBJ2-3, with a tentative D call TRBD2 (6 bases). The V end lost 6 bases, the J end lost 2 bases, and 9 bases lay between the germline ends. Germline V gene sequence: CDR1 MNHEY, CDR2 SVGAGI. The CDR3 covers 13 residues.

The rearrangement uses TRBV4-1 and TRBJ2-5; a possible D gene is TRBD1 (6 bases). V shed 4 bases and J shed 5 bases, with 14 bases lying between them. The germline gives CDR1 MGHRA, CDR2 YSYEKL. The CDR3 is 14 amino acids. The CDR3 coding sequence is TGCGCCAGCAGCCCATGGGACACGGGGGAGACCCAGTACTTC. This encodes CASSPWDTGETQYF.

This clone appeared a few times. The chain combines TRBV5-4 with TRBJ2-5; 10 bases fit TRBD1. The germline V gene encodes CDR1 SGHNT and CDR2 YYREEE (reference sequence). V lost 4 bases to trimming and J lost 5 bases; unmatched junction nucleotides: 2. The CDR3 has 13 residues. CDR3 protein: CASSQGQGETQYF. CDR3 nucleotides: TGTGCCAGCAGCCAGGGACAGGGGGAGACCCAGTACTTC.

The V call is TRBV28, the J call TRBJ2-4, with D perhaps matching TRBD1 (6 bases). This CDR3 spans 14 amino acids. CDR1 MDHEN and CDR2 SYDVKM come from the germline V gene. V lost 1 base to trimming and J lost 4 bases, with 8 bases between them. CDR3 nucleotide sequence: TGTGCCAGCAGTTTATATACAGGGAAAAACATTCAGTACTTC. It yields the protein CASSLYTGKNIQYF.

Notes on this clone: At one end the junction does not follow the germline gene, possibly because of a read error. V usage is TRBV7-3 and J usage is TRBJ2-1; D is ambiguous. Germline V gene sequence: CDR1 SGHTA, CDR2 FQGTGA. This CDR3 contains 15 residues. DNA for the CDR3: TGTTCCAGCAGCTTATCGGTGAGCTCCTACAATGAGCAGTTCTTC. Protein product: CSSSLSVSSYNEQFF.

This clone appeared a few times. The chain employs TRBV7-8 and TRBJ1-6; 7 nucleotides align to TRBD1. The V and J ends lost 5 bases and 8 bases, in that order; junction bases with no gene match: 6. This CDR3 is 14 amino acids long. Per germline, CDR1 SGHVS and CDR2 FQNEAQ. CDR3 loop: CASSRQGGDSPLHF. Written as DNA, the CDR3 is TGTGCCAGCAGCCGACAGGGAGGCGATTCACCCCTCCACTTT.

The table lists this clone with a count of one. Here the CDR3 reads CASSVEFSDTQYF. As DNA, the CDR3 is TGTGCCAGCAGTGTTGAGTTTTCAGATACGCAGTATTTT. This sequence joins TRBV6-4 and TRBJ2-3, with D unresolved. Germline-derived CDR1 and CDR2 are MRHNA and SNTAGT. The CDR3 is 13 residues long. With 4 bases removed from V and 4 bases from J, the gap between germline ends came to 9 bases.

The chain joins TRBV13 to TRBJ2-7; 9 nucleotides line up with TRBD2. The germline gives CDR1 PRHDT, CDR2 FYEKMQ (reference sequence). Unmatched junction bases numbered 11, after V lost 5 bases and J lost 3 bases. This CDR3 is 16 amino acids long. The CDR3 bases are TGTGCCAGCAGCCCCAACGGTGGTAGCGGGGGCTACGAGCAGTACTTC. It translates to CASSPNGGSGGYEQYF.

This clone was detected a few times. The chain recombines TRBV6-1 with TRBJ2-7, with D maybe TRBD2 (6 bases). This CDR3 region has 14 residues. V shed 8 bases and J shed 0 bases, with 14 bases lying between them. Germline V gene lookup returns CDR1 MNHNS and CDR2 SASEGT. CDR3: CASGGKPNSYEQYF. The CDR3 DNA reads TGTGCCAGCGGCGGGAAGCCGAACTCCTACGAGCAGTACTTC.

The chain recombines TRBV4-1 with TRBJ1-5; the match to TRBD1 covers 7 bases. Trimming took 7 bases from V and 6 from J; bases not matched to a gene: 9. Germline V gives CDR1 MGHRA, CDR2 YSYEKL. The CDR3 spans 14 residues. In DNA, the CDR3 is TGCGCCAGCAACCGGGACAGTTTAGGTCAGCCCCAGCATTTT. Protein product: CASNRDSLGQPQHF.

CDR3 DNA sequence: TGCGCCAGCAGCCAAGTCCTTGGGACAGGGGGCAGTGAGCAGTTCTTC. This encodes CASSQVLGTGGSEQFF. V usage is TRBV4-1 and J usage is TRBJ2-1, with 12 bases lining up with TRBD1. The junction had 7 bases not matched to a gene; V was cut back by 1 base and J by 9 bases. This CDR3 is built from 16 residues. CDR1 MGHRA and CDR2 YSYEKL come from the germline V gene.

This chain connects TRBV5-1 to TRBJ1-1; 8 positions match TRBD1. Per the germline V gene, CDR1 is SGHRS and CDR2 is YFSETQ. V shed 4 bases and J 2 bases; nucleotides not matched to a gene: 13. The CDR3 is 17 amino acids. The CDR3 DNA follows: TGCGCCAGCAGCCCACTATTCACCGGGACAGGTAACACTGAAGCTTTCTTT. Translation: CASSPLFTGTGNTEAFF.

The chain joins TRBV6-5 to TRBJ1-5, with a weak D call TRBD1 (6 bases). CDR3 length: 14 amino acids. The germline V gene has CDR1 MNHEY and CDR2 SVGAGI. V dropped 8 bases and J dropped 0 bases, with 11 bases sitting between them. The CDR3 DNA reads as TGTGCCAGCTCGGGGGGCCCTAGCAATCAGCCCCAGCATTTT. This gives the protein CASSGGPSNQPQHF.

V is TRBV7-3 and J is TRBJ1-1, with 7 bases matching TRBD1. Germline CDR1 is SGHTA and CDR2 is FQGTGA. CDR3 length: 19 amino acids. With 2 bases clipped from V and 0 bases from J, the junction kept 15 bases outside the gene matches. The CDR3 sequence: CASSLFGVRDRLMNTEAFF. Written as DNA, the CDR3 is TGTGCCAGCAGCTTATTCGGGGTAAGGGACAGACTCATGAACACTGAAGCTTTCTTT. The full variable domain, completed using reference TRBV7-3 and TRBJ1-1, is GAGVSQTPSNKVTEKGKYVELRCDPISGHTALYWYRQSLGQGPEFLIYFQGTGAADDSGLPNDRFFAVRPEGSVSTLKIQRTERGDSAVYLCASSLFGVRDRLMNTEAFFGQGTRLTVV.

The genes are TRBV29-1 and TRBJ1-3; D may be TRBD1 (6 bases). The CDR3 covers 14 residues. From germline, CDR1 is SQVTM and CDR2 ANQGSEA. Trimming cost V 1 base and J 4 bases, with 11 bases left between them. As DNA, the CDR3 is TGCAGCGTTGAAGTCGCCGGACAGGGAAACACCATATATTTT. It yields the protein CSVEVAGQGNTIYF.

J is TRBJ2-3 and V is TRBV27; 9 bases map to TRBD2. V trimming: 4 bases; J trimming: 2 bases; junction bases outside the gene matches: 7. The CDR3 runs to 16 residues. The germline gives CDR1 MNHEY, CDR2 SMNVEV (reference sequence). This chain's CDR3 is CASSSFAGGPTDTQYF. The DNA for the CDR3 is TGTGCCAGCAGTTCCTTTGCGGGAGGGCCCACAGATACGCAGTATTTT.